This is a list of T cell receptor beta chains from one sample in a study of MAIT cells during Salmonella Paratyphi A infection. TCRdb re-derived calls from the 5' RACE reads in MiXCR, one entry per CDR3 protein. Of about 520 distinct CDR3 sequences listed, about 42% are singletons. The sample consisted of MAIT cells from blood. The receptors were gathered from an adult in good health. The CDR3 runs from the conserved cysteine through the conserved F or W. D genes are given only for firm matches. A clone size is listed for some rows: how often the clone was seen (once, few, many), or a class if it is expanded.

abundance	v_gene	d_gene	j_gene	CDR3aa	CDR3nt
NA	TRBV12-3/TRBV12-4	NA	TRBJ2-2	CASSPPLDTGELFF	TGTGCCAGCAGCCCACCCCTGGACACCGGGGAGCTGTTTTTT
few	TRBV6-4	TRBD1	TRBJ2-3	CASSDGTGGTDTQYF	TGTGCCAGCAGTGATGGGACAGGGGGCACAGATACGCAGTATTTT
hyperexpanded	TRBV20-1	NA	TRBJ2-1	CSARGGPDNEQFF	TGCAGTGCCCGCGGCGGGCCAGACAATGAGCAGTTCTTC
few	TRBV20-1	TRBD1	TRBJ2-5	CSARAGQVQETQYF	TGCAGTGCTAGAGCTGGACAGGTCCAAGAGACCCAGTACTTC
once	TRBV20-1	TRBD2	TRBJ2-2	CSAGTSGGAGTGELFF	TGCAGTGCCGGGACTAGCGGGGGGGCCGGCACCGGGGAGCTGTTTTTT
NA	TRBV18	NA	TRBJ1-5	CASSPQGHQPQHF	TGTGCCAGCTCACCACAGGGACATCAGCCCCAGCATTTT
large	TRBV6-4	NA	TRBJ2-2	CASSATSTGELFF	TGTGCCAGCAGTGCCACTTCCACCGGGGAGCTGTTTTTT
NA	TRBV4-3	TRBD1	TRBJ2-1	CASSQDVTGGYNEQFF	TGCGCCAGCAGCCAAGATGTGACAGGGGGCTACAATGAGCAGTTCTTC
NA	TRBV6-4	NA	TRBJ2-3	CASSAGEADTQYF	TGTGCCAGCAGTGCGGGGGAAGCAGATACGCAGTATTTT
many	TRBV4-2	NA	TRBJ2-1	CASSQDFGATYNEQFF	TGTGCCAGCAGCCAAGATTTTGGGGCGACCTACAATGAGCAGTTCTTC
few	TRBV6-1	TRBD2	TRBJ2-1	CASSPTSGSVNEQFF	TGTGCCAGCAGTCCTACTAGCGGGAGCGTCAATGAGCAGTTCTTC
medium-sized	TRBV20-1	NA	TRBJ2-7	CSARRQDYEQYF	TGCAGTGCTAGGCGGCAGGACTACGAGCAGTACTTC
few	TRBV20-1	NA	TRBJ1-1	CSAREGEFTEAFF	TGCAGTGCTAGAGAGGGGGAGTTCACTGAAGCTTTCTTT
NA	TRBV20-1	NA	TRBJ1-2	CSARAGDYGYTF	TGCAGTGCTAGAGCAGGGGACTATGGCTACACCTTC
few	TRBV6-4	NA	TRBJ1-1	CASSESSGEVTEAFF	TGTGCCAGCAGTGAGTCTTCAGGGGAGGTCACTGAAGCTTTCTTT
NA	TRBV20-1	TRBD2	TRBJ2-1	CSDGASGANEQFF	TGCAGTGACGGGGCTAGCGGGGCAAATGAGCAGTTCTTC
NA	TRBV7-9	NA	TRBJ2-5	CASSLLAGIETQYF	TGTGCCAGCAGCTTACTTGCGGGAATAGAGACCCAGTACTTC
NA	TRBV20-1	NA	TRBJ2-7	CSARENYGRINEQYF	TGCAGTGCTAGAGAGAACTACGGGAGAATCAATGAGCAGTACTTC
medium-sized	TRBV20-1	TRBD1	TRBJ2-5	CSARDTTGDIETQYF	TGCAGTGCTAGAGATACGACAGGGGACATAGAGACCCAGTACTTC
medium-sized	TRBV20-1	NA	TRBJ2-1	CSARDSGDYNEQFF	TGCAGTGCTAGAGATTCGGGCGACTACAATGAGCAGTTCTTC
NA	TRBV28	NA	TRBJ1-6	CASSFSGGSNSPLHF	TGTGCCAGCAGTTTCTCAGGTGGATCCAATTCACCCCTCCACTTT
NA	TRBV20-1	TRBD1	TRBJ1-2	CSARRGRDRDYGYTF	TGCAGTGCTAGAAGGGGCCGGGACAGGGACTATGGCTACACCTTC
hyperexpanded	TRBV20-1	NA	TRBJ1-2	CSARVLAGSNYTF	TGCAGTGCTAGAGTCCTGGCAGGGTCTAACTACACCTTC
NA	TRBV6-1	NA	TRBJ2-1	CASSAEILPSSYNEQFF	TGTGCCAGCAGTGCTGAAATTTTGCCGAGCTCCTACAATGAGCAGTTCTTC
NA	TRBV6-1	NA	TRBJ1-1	CASTRQENTEAFF	TGTGCCAGTACAAGACAGGAGAACACTGAAGCTTTCTTT
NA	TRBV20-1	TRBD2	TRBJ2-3	CSARDVLAGGADTQYF	TGCAGTGCTAGAGATGTGTTAGCGGGGGGGGCAGATACGCAGTATTTT
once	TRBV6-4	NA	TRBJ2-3	CARDLGSGPDTQYF	TGTGCTAGAGATCTGGGATCTGGGCCAGATACGCAGTATTTT
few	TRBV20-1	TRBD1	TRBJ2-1	CSDSGGSYNEQFF	TGCAGTGACTCAGGGGGCTCCTACAATGAGCAGTTCTTC
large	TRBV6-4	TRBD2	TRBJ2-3	CASSDSGGATDTQYF	TGTGCCAGCAGTGACTCCGGGGGGGCCACAGATACGCAGTATTTT
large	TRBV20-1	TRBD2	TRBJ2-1	CSAEGAGGQVSNEQFF	TGCAGTGCTGAAGGGGCGGGGGGGCAAGTTAGCAATGAGCAGTTCTTC
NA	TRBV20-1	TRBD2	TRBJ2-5	CSARGVAGGPSETQYF	TGCAGTGCTAGAGGCGTAGCGGGAGGGCCCTCAGAGACCCAGTACTTC
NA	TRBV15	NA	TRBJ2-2	CATSTGEAGELFF	TGTGCCACCAGCACAGGGGAGGCCGGGGAGCTGTTTTTT
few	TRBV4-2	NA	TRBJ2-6	CASSHSLTSASGANVLTF	TGTGCCAGCAGCCACTCACTGACTTCTGCCTCTGGGGCCAACGTCCTGACTTTC
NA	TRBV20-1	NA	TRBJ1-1	CSARVLAGDTEAFF	TGCAGTGCTAGAGTCCTGGCAGGGGACACTGAAGCTTTCTTT
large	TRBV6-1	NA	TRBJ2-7	CASSEEEGLGSYEQYF	TGTGCCAGCAGTGAAGAAGAGGGACTGGGCTCCTACGAGCAGTACTTC
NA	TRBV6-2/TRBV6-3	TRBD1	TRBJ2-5	CASGQGEQETQYF	TGTGCCAGCGGACAGGGTGAACAAGAGACCCAGTACTTC
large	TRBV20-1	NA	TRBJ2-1	CSAEILPSSYNEQFF	TGCAGTGCTGAAATTTTGCCGAGCTCCTACAATGAGCAGTTCTTC
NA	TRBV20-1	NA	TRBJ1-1	CSARAGDTEAVW	TGCAGTGCTAGAGCAGGGGACACTGAAGCTGTATGG
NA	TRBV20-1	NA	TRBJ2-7	CSAREGEPYEQYF	TGCAGTGCTAGAGAAGGGGAGCCCTACGAGCAGTACTTC
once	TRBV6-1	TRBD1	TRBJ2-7	CASSARGGGTGEAYEQYF	TGTGCCAGCAGTGCTAGAGGGGGAGGGACAGGGGAAGCCTACGAGCAGTACTTC
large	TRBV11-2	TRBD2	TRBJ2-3	CASSLGGGDHTDTQYF	TGTGCCAGCAGCCTTGGGGGGGGGGATCACACAGATACGCAGTATTTT
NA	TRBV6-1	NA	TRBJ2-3	CARSEGVGEPVDTQYF	TGTGCCAGAAGTGAAGGAGTGGGGGAGCCTGTAGATACGCAGTATTTT
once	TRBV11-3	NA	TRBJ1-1	CASSSSLGGRTEAFF	TGTGCCAGCAGCTCCAGTTTAGGGGGGCGCACTGAAGCTTTCTTT
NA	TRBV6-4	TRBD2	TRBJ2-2	CASSAGTSGGDTGELFF	TGTGCCAGCAGTGCCGGGACTAGCGGGGGGGACACCGGGGAGCTGTTTTTT
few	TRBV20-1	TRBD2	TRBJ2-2	CSARDLAGEDTGELFF	TGCAGTGCTAGAGATCTAGCGGGGGAGGACACCGGGGAGCTGTTTTTT
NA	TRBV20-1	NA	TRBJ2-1	CSAQFSENEQFF	TGCAGTGCCCAATTTAGCGAGAATGAGCAGTTCTTC
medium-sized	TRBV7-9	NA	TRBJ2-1	CASSLKLIEQFF	TGTGCCAGCAGCTTAAAGCTAATTGAGCAGTTCTTC
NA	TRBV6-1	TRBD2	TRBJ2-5	CASSELAGNQETQYF	TGTGCCAGCAGTGAACTAGCGGGGAACCAAGAGACCCAGTACTTC
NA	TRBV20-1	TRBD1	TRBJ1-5	CSARETGGPNQPQHF	TGCAGTGCTAGAGAAACAGGGGGCCCTAATCAGCCCCAGCATTTT
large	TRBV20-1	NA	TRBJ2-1	CSATPGQSSYNEQFF	TGCAGTGCTACACCGGGACAAAGCTCCTACAATGAGCAGTTCTTC
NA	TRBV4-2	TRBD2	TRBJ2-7	CASSQDRGGMYEQYF	TGTGCCAGCAGCCAAGATCGGGGAGGGATGTACGAGCAGTACTTC
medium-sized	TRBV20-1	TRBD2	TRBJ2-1	CSARGGGALPEQFF	TGCAGTGCTAGAGGGGGGGGAGCCCTCCCTGAGCAGTTCTTC
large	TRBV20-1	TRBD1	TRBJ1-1	CSARGDRDTEAFF	TGCAGTGCTAGAGGGGACAGGGACACTGAAGCTTTCTTT
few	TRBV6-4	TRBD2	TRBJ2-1	CASSVVVAGEYNEQFF	TGTGCCAGCAGTGTGGTAGTAGCGGGGGAGTACAATGAGCAGTTCTTC
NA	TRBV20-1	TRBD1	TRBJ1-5	CSEEEGAHQPQHF	TGCAGTGAAGAAGAGGGGGCCCATCAGCCCCAGCATTTT
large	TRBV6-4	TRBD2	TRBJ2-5	CASSQKAGGEETQYF	TGTGCCAGCAGCCAGAAAGCGGGGGGGGAAGAGACCCAGTACTTC
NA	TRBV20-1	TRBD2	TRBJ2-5	CSATGESGTSGGPKETQYF	TGCAGTGCTACAGGGGAATCCGGGACTAGCGGGGGGCCGAAAGAGACCCAGTACTTC
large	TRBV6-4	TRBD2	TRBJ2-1	CASSGEAGAYNEQFF	TGTGCCAGCAGTGGAGAGGCGGGGGCCTACAATGAGCAGTTCTTC
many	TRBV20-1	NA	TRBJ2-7	CSARPTGSDYEQYF	TGCAGTGCTAGACCGACAGGATCGGACTACGAGCAGTACTTC